The sequence of this T cell receptor beta chain was determined in a study of shared clonotypes between healthy human individuals. Here immunoSEQ multiplex PCR was the method, and the copy in TCRdb shows in-frame clones only, minus some. The sample holds about 1.5 million clones, around 98% seen once. The germline CDR1 and CDR2 sequences are MNHEY and SMNVEV (reference sequence). The CDR3 runs 12 residues. Between the trimmed V and J ends, which lost 3 bases and 7 bases, there was a span of 10 bases. Sequenced material: naive CD4+ T cells sorted from blood. Subset given: CD45RA+ positively selected. This receptor was taken from a man aged 25-40 years in good health. J is TRBJ2-7 and V is TRBV27, with D perhaps TRBD2 (6 bases). The DNA of the CDR3 is TGTGCCAGCAGTTTCCCCGGGGGAGAGCAGTACTTC. This encodes CASSFPGGEQYF.